The 9 T cell receptor beta chains presented below share a single source sample, sequenced in a study of blood T cell repertoires in COVID-19. This table comes from immunoSEQ multiplex PCR, and its TCRdb copy is limited to in-frame clones, with some not included. This table holds approximately 250,000 clones, about 87% found once. The sample taken for sequencing was peripheral blood. The source is a human donor in a cohort sampled during active COVID-19.

The genes are TRBV5-4 and TRBJ2-1; 7 nucleotides match TRBD2. After removal of 4 bases from V and 6 bases from J, the junction contained 10 bases not matched to a gene. Germline CDR1 and CDR2: SGHNT and YYREEE (reference sequence). The CDR3 loop spans 15 amino acids. The CDR3, as DNA: TGTGCCAGCAGCCTGGGAGGGCTACTTAGCAATGAGCAGTTCTTC. It encodes CASSLGGLLSNEQFF.

V is TRBV28 and J is TRBJ1-6, with a tentative D call TRBD1 (6 bases). The CDR3 totals 16 residues. CDR1 MDHEN and CDR2 SYDVKM come from the germline V gene. Deletions cut 3 bases from V and 5 bases from J, with 14 bases between. CDR3 nucleotides: TGTGCCAGCAGTTTGTTACAGGGAGCGAATAATTCACCCCTCCACTTT. Its translation: CASSLLQGANNSPLHF.

The chain recombines TRBV3-1 (or the pseudogene TRBV3-2) with TRBJ2-2; perhaps TRBD2 as D (6 bases). This CDR3 region has 14 residues. Trimming cost V 3 bases and J 1 base, with 6 bases left between them. Germline loops: CDR1 LGHDT, CDR2 YNNKEL (reference sequence). CDR3 amino acids: CASSQGGNTGELFF. CDR3 DNA: TGTGCCAGCAGCCAGGGGGGGAACACCGGGGAGCTGTTTTTT.

The rearrangement uses TRBV18 and TRBJ2-5; tentative D call: TRBD2 (6 bases). The CDR3 sequence is 13 residues long. The germline V gene has CDR1 KGHSH and CDR2 LQKENI. V lost 6 bases to trimming and J lost 4 bases, with 12 bases between them. The CDR3 loop is CASSAGMPETQYF. DNA for the CDR3: TGTGCCAGCTCCGCGGGGATGCCAGAGACCCAGTACTTC.

The chain uses TRBV6-1 and TRBJ2-7, with D perhaps matching TRBD2 (5 bases). This CDR3 has 16 residues. V shed 3 bases and J shed 0 bases, with 15 bases lying between them. The germline V gene has CDR1 MNHNS and CDR2 SASEGT. The CDR3 spells CASSESGSSRSYEQYF. The CDR3 nucleotides are TGTGCCAGCAGTGAGAGTGGGAGCAGCCGCTCCTACGAGCAGTACTTC.

The J gene is TRBJ2-1, the V gene TRBV19; 10 nucleotides align to TRBD2. There are 16 residues in the CDR3. V shed 4 bases, J shed 6 bases, and the junction held 9 bases outside the gene matches. Germline V gene sequence: CDR1 LNHDA, CDR2 SQIVND (reference sequence). The CDR3 loop is CASSTAGLAEFNEQFF. CDR3 coding DNA: TGTGCCAGTAGTACCGCCGGACTAGCGGAGTTCAATGAGCAGTTCTTC.

This sequence joins TRBV11-1 and TRBJ2-1; TRBD1 might be the D (6 bases). Germline CDR1 SGHAT, CDR2 FQDESV (reference sequence). Trimming removed 3 bases at V and 3 bases at J, with 6 bases between. This CDR3 is 13 amino acids long. The CDR3 region has the DNA TGTGCCAGCAGCTTGACAGGCTACAATGAGCAGTTCTTC. Amino acids: CASSLTGYNEQFF.

J is TRBJ2-1 and V is TRBV7-9; 9 bases agree with TRBD2. V gave up 5 bases and J gave up 9 bases; unmatched junction bases: 5. The CDR3 spans 13 residues. Germline V gene data show CDR1 as SEHNR and CDR2 as FQNEAQ (reference sequence). CDR3 coding DNA: TGTGCCAGCAGCGTTCCTAGCGGGGTTGAGCAGTTCTTC. Amino acid sequence: CASSVPSGVEQFF.

This chain links TRBV28 with TRBJ1-5; D is undetermined. The germline CDR1 and CDR2 sequences are MDHEN and SYDVKM. V lost 3 bases, J lost 2 bases, and 14 bases lay in between. There are 16 residues in the CDR3. The CDR3 bases are TGTGCCAGCAGTTTGACCGGGTCGCAAGGCAATCAGCCCCAGCATTTT. Its translation: CASSLTGSQGNQPQHF.